These 32 T cell receptor beta chains originate from one sample sequenced in a study of shared clonotypes between healthy human individuals. Using immunoSEQ multiplex PCR, the repertoire was profiled, and TCRdb retains in-frame clones only, with some absent. This sample yields some 2,000,000 clones, of which 95% are seen a single time; around 0.13% belongs to the top ten. The sequenced sample consisted of naive CD4+ T cells sorted from blood. Subset given: CD45RA+ positively selected. Source of these receptors: a man aged 18 to 29 in good health.

J is TRBJ1-2 and V is TRBV28; 9 bases are shared with TRBD1. Germline CDR1 reads MDHEN; CDR2 reads SYDVKM. Trimming took 5 bases from V and 6 from J; bases not matched to a gene: 10. The CDR3 is 15 residues long. The CDR3 DNA is TGTGCCAGCAGTCCATGGGGGACAGGGAATGATGGCTACACCTTC. This gives the protein CASSPWGTGNDGYTF.

With respect to this clone: Within the sample, other DNA sequences also encode this same CDR3. The V call is TRBV6-4, the J call TRBJ2-1; possibly TRBD1 for D (5 bases). The CDR3 length is 15 residues. The V gene lost 6 bases and the J gene lost 0 bases, with 12 bases spanning the gap. Germline V gene lookup returns CDR1 MRHNA and CDR2 SNTAGT. Here the CDR3 DNA reads TGTGCCAGCAGCCCTACAGGAAGCTCCTACAATGAGCAGTTCTTC. It codes for CASSPTGSSYNEQFF.

The rearrangement links TRBV28 to TRBJ1-1; 11 nucleotides agree with TRBD1. The CDR3 extends over 14 amino acids. Germline loops: CDR1 MDHEN, CDR2 SYDVKM. V lost 7 bases, J lost 3 bases, and 4 bases stayed unmatched. The CDR3 loop reads CASTDRGRDTEAFF. The CDR3 DNA follows: TGTGCCAGCACGGACAGGGGGCGCGACACTGAAGCTTTCTTT.

The chain couples TRBV6-4 to TRBJ2-1, with no clear D. CDR3 length: 13 residues. Deletions cut 6 bases from V and 6 bases from J, with 12 bases between. Per germline, CDR1 MRHNA and CDR2 SNTAGT. CDR3 amino acids: CASRGNLANEQFF. As DNA, the CDR3 is TGTGCCAGCAGGGGTAATCTGGCCAATGAGCAGTTCTTC.

V and J are TRBV6-1 and TRBJ1-1; TRBD1 aligns across 9 bases. Germline CDR1 reads MNHNS; CDR2 reads SASEGT. The CDR3 extends over 18 amino acids. The J segment lost 4 bases and the V segment lost 2 bases, leaving 14 bases of the junction unmatched. CDR3 DNA sequence: TGTGCCAGCAGTGAACTTTTCCCTGGGCGGACAGGGGCCACTGAAGCTTTCTTT. This codes for CASSELFPGRTGATEAFF.

This CDR3 is CASSSGGAGNTIYF. The CDR3 nucleotides read TGTGCCAGCAGCTCAGGGGGGGCTGGAAACACCATATATTTT. The chain recombines TRBV7-9 with TRBJ1-3, with 7 bases matching TRBD1. The CDR3 contains 14 residues. Germline loops: CDR1 SEHNR, CDR2 FQNEAQ (reference sequence). The trim removed 4 bases at V and 2 bases at J, leaving 2 bases unmatched.

This chain uses TRBV10-3 with TRBJ2-2; no clear D. CDR1 ENHRY and CDR2 SYGVKD come from the germline V gene. CDR3 size: 11 residues. V was shortened by 3 bases and J by 7 bases, with 3 bases between the two germline ends. As DNA, the CDR3 is TGTGCCATCAGTGAAATCGGGGAGCTGTTTTTT. This gives the protein CAISEIGELFF.

This chain uses TRBV9 with TRBJ2-7, with TRBD1 matching 10 bases. J gave up 0 bases and V 2 bases, and 2 bases lay outside the gene matches. Germline V gene data show CDR1 as SGDLS and CDR2 as YYNGEE. The CDR3 totals 15 residues. The CDR3: CASSVGQGNSYEQYF. The CDR3 DNA follows: TGTGCCAGCAGCGTGGGACAGGGGAACTCCTACGAGCAGTACTTC. The full variable domain, rest sourced from reference TRBV9 and TRBJ2-7, is DSGVTQTPKHLITATGQRVTLRCSPRSGDLSVYWYQQSLDQGLQFLIQYYNGEERAKGNILERFSAQQFPDLHSELNLSSLELGDSALYFCASSVGQGNSYEQYFGPGTRLTVT.

This chain joins TRBV28 and TRBJ2-7; maybe TRBD2 (6 bases). CDR3 length: 14 amino acids. V was trimmed by 5 bases and J by 5 bases, leaving 16 bases between them. Germline lookup yields CDR1 MDHEN and CDR2 SYDVKM. For the CDR3, the DNA is TGTGCCAGCAGTCCGCGGGACCCCCGCCACGAGCAGTACTTC. Its translation is CASSPRDPRHEQYF.

Of note for this clone: Other nucleotide sequences in the sample specify the same CDR3. This sequence joins TRBV10-3 and TRBJ1-4; 10 bases are a match to TRBD1. Per germline, CDR1 ENHRY and CDR2 SYGVKD. The ends lost 4 bases at V and 5 bases at J; junction bases unmatched: 1. This CDR3 is built from 14 residues. This CDR3 reads CAISAGQGNEKLFF. The CDR3 region has the DNA TGTGCCATCAGTGCGGGACAGGGGAATGAAAAACTGTTTTTT.

The chain joins TRBV6-1 to TRBJ2-3, with D perhaps TRBD1 (6 bases). With 3 bases removed from V and 4 bases from J, the gap between germline ends came to 20 bases. CDR1 is MNHNS and CDR2 is SASEGT in the germline V gene. The CDR3 contains 17 residues. CDR3 loop: CASSDLQGRVPPDTQYF. The CDR3 DNA follows: TGTGCCAGCAGTGACCTTCAGGGGCGAGTTCCGCCAGATACGCAGTATTTT.

Of note for this clone: Distinct nucleotide sequences in the sample also encode this CDR3. The chain is built from TRBV30 and TRBJ1-5, with TRBD1 identical over 8 bases. V shed 2 bases and J 6 bases; nucleotides not matched to a gene: 3. This CDR3 has 13 amino acids. The germline V gene has CDR1 GTSNPN and CDR2 SVGIG (reference sequence). CDR3 in DNA: TGTGCCTGGAGTCCCACAGGGGGTCAGCCCCAGCATTTT. It specifies CAWSPTGGQPQHF.

The chain carries TRBV5-1 and TRBJ2-3; D perhaps matches TRBD1 (6 bases). The CDR3 loop spans 14 amino acids. Per the germline V gene, CDR1 is SGHRS and CDR2 is YFSETQ. V lost 4 bases to trimming and J lost 4 bases, with 13 bases between them. CDR3 sequence (DNA): TGCGCCAGCAGCCAACAGGGTCTTGCAGATACGCAGTATTTT. Amino acids: CASSQQGLADTQYF. The variable domain in full, completed from reference TRBV5-1 and TRBJ2-3, reads KAGVTQTPRYLIKTRGQQVTLSCSPISGHRSVSWYQQTPGQGLQFLFEYFSETQRNKGNFPGRFSGRQFSNSRSEMNVSTLELGDSALYLCASSQQGLADTQYFGPGTRLTVL.

The V and J genes are TRBV7-8 and TRBJ1-2, with a possible D match to TRBD1 (6 bases). The ends were cut back, 0 bases at V and 11 bases at J, with 13 bases in the middle. CDR1 and CDR2 from the germline V gene are SGHVS and FQNEAQ. This CDR3 comprises 13 residues. The CDR3 DNA sequence: TGTGCCAGCAGCTTAGCCCAGGGAGGGGGGTACACCTTC. This sequence encodes CASSLAQGGGYTF.

The chain employs TRBV19 and TRBJ1-4, with TRBD1 matching over 8 bases. Germline V gives CDR1 LNHDA, CDR2 SQIVND (reference sequence). Unmatched junction bases numbered 5, after V lost 8 bases and J lost 6 bases. This CDR3 has 13 amino acids. CDR3 nucleotide sequence: TGTGCCAGTCGGACAGGGTGGGATGAAAAACTGTTTTTT. Translation: CASRTGWDEKLFF.

V and J are TRBV6-5 and TRBJ2-1, with D perhaps matching TRBD2 (5 bases). Germline V gene lookup returns CDR1 MNHEY and CDR2 SVGAGI. The CDR3 runs to 11 residues. Trimming pared 8 bases from V and 5 bases from J, leaving 7 bases between. CDR3 DNA: TGTGCCAGCGGACTCAACAATGAGCAGTTCTTC. Translation gives CASGLNNEQFF.

The chain employs TRBV19 and TRBJ1-6; 10 bases align to TRBD1. Looked up from germline, CDR1 is LNHDA and CDR2 is SQIVND (reference sequence). Trimming at V came to 1 base and at J to 9 bases, leaving 6 bases not matched to a gene. This CDR3 contains 16 residues. CDR3: CASSIVGDRGGSPLHF. CDR3 nucleotide sequence: TGTGCCAGTAGTATAGTCGGGGACAGGGGTGGTTCACCCCTCCACTTT.

The CDR3 reads CASKPPFRGGYLNTGELFF. As DNA, the CDR3 is TGTGCCAGTAAGCCCCCTTTCCGGGGAGGCTATCTGAACACCGGGGAGCTGTTTTTT. This chain joins TRBV19 and TRBJ2-2; D perhaps matches TRBD2 (6 bases). The germline V and J ends were trimmed by 7 bases and 1 base, with 25 bases remaining between them. Per germline, CDR1 LNHDA and CDR2 SQIVND (reference sequence). CDR3 length: 19 residues.

The chain combines TRBV11-2 with TRBJ2-4; 8 nucleotides line up with TRBD1. From germline, CDR1 is SGHAT and CDR2 FQNNGV. This CDR3 is built from 16 residues. With 6 bases clipped from V and 0 bases from J, the junction kept 7 bases outside the gene matches. This CDR3 is CASSRGQGSAKNIQYF. CDR3 bases: TGTGCCAGCAGTCGTGGACAGGGATCAGCCAAAAACATTCAGTACTTC.

This rearrangement joins TRBV6-6 to TRBJ1-3, with D maybe TRBD1 (5 bases). The germline V gene has CDR1 MNHNY and CDR2 SVGAGI (reference sequence). CDR3 length: 15 residues. The V gene lost 8 bases and the J gene lost 0 bases, with 14 bases spanning the gap. For the CDR3, the DNA is TGTGCCAGCGTCTTTTCAGGGCACTCTGGAAACACCATATATTTT. Translated, it gives CASVFSGHSGNTIYF.

V gene TRBV5-1 combines with J gene TRBJ1-5; TRBD1 is a possible D gene (5 bases). Germline values: CDR1 SGHRS, CDR2 YFSETQ. Trimming pared 4 bases from V and 7 bases from J, leaving 15 bases between. The CDR3 has 14 residues. The CDR3: CASSPEAGRQPQHF. CDR3 DNA: TGCGCCAGCAGCCCGGAGGCAGGGAGGCAGCCCCAGCATTTT.

The gene calls are TRBV2 and TRBJ2-2, with 10 positions matching TRBD1. The CDR3 is 16 residues long. Losses at the gene ends were 4 bases for V and 4 bases for J; bases not matched to a gene: 6. The germline gives CDR1 SNHLY, CDR2 FYNNEI. CDR3 loop: CASSVLRDRGTGELFF. In DNA form, the CDR3 reads TGTGCCAGCAGTGTTCTCCGGGACAGGGGCACCGGGGAGCTGTTTTTT.

The chain is built from TRBV2 and TRBJ2-7, with D possibly TRBD1 on 5 matching bases. Germline V gene sequence: CDR1 SNHLY, CDR2 FYNNEI. The CDR3 extends over 13 amino acids. V lost 5 bases and J 5 bases, leaving 13 bases between the germline ends. The CDR3 loop is CASSYQGFNEQYF. CDR3 DNA: TGTGCCAGCAGTTACCAGGGTTTCAACGAGCAGTACTTC.

This chain uses TRBV28 with TRBJ1-5, with a tentative D call TRBD1 (6 bases). V was pared by 5 bases and J by 11 bases, with 22 bases between. CDR3 length: 15 residues. Looked up from germline, CDR1 is MDHEN and CDR2 is SYDVKM. CDR3 protein: CASSGSPGHGVAQHF. The CDR3, as DNA: TGTGCCAGCAGTGGTTCCCCGGGACATGGAGTAGCCCAGCATTTT.

This clone came up once. The chain couples TRBV6-5 to TRBJ2-7, with 7 bases matching TRBD2. The CDR3 is 13 amino acids. CDR1 and CDR2 from the germline V gene are MNHEY and SVGAGI. Trimming took 7 bases from V and 7 from J; bases not matched to a gene: 10. This chain's CDR3 is CASTPGGSREQYF. DNA of the CDR3: TGTGCCAGCACCCCCGGGGGGAGCCGGGAGCAGTACTTC.

The chain links TRBV6-5 to TRBJ1-3; D ambiguous. Germline lookup yields CDR1 MNHEY and CDR2 SVGAGI. Trimming cost V 7 bases and J 0 bases, with 10 bases left between them. The CDR3 length is 14 residues. As DNA, the CDR3 is TGTGCCAGCACCCGTGCCGGCTCTGGAAACACCATATATTTT. As protein: CASTRAGSGNTIYF.

This clone was seen just once. This rearrangement joins TRBV5-8 to TRBJ1-2, with D perhaps TRBD1 (5 bases). Germline lookup yields CDR1 SGHTS and CDR2 YDEGEE. Trimming took 0 bases from V and 0 from J, leaving 12 bases between them. CDR3 length: 16 residues. The CDR3: CASSLVTGTTNYGYTF. In DNA form, the CDR3 reads TGTGCCAGCAGCTTGGTTACCGGGACGACTAACTATGGCTACACCTTC.

This clone was counted once. The gene calls are TRBV18 and TRBJ1-4; 7 positions match TRBD1. The CDR3 is 16 amino acids. Germline V lookup: CDR1 KGHSH, CDR2 LQKENI. The J segment lost 8 bases and the V segment lost 4 bases, leaving 13 bases of the junction unmatched. CDR3 DNA sequence: TGTGCCAGCTCACTCGCCCGACAGGGAGTGAAAGAAAAACTGTTTTTT. Translation: CASSLARQGVKEKLFF. Together with reference TRBV18 and TRBJ1-4, the CDR3 gives the full variable domain: NAGVMQNPRHLVRRRGQEARLRCSPMKGHSHVYWYRQLPEEGLKFMVYLQKENIIDESGMPKERFSAEFPKEGPSILRIQQVVRGDSAAYFCASSLARQGVKEKLFFGSGTQLSVL.

Here the CDR3 reads CASSFAQLAGAYEQYF. The DNA for the CDR3 is TGTGCCAGCAGTTTTGCCCAACTAGCGGGGGCTTACGAGCAGTACTTC. The V gene is TRBV28, the J gene TRBJ2-7; TRBD2 matches at 11 bases. CDR3 length equals 16 residues. Germline trimming cut 3 bases from V and 4 bases from J; bases unmatched to any gene: 8. The germline gives CDR1 MDHEN, CDR2 SYDVKM.

The V call is TRBV11-2, the J call TRBJ2-3, with D perhaps TRBD1 (6 bases). CDR1 and CDR2 from the germline V gene are SGHAT and FQNNGV. The CDR3 runs to 14 residues. Trimming shortened V by 5 bases and J by 4 bases, and 13 bases separated the two germline ends. The CDR3 DNA is TGTGCCAGCAGCCGTAGTGGGGGCGCAGATACGCAGTATTTT. As protein: CASSRSGGADTQYF.

This chain links TRBV23-1 with TRBJ1-6, with D unclear. TRBV23-1 counts as an open reading frame of uncertain function. This CDR3 is built from 12 residues. The germline V and J ends were trimmed by 6 bases and 8 bases, with 8 bases remaining between them. DNA for the CDR3: TGCGCCAGCAGGACAAGGGATTCACCCCTCCACTTT. Translation gives CASRTRDSPLHF.

The V call is TRBV10-2, the J call TRBJ2-2, with 7 bases identical to TRBD2. This CDR3 is 16 amino acids long. CDR1 and CDR2 (germline): WSHSY, SAAADI. Trimming removed 7 bases from V and 6 bases from J; junction bases left unmatched: 14. The CDR3, as DNA: TGCGCCAGCACTCCCCCGCATCGGGGAGGGGCCGGGGAGCTGTTTTTT. It translates to CASTPPHRGGAGELFF.